The 25 T cell receptor beta chains reported below all come from one sample, sequenced in a study of cytomegalovirus exposure and HLA in healthy donors. PCR involved 60 Vbeta and 13 Jbeta primers. Some clones are missing from TCRdb's copy, which holds only in-frame ones; the method was immunoSEQ multiplex PCR. The top ten hold about 0.22% of the sample, which has roughly 230,000 clones, roughly 85% seen once. Material: PBMCs. These TCRs come from a girl aged 2-10 years in good health and CMV-seronegative.

A word on this clone: Other DNA sequences in this sample translate to the same CDR3. This sequence joins TRBV5-1 and TRBJ2-7; no firm D call. The CDR3 has 12 residues. Germline assignment: CDR1 SGHRS and CDR2 YFSETQ. With 0 bases removed from V and 6 bases from J, the gap between germline ends came to 7 bases. DNA of the CDR3: TGCGCCAGCAGCTTGGCCGGGTCCGAGCAGTACTTC. Translated, it gives CASSLAGSEQYF.

V and J are TRBV5-4 and TRBJ2-1; TRBD2 aligns across 11 bases. The CDR3 has 16 residues. Trimming took 1 base from V and 13 from J; bases not matched to a gene: 13. Germline V gene lookup returns CDR1 SGHNT and CDR2 YYREEE (reference sequence). DNA for the CDR3: TGTGCCAGCAGCTTGACTAGCGGGAGCGTGACAATGAGTCAGTTCTTC. The encoded protein is CASSLTSGSVTMSQFF.

V usage is TRBV5-4 and J usage is TRBJ2-2; 7 positions agree with TRBD1. J was trimmed by 4 bases and V by 2 bases; bases with no gene match: 5. This CDR3 has 15 amino acids. Germline CDR1 reads SGHNT; CDR2 reads YYREEE (reference sequence). CDR3 DNA: TGTGCCAGCAGCTTTACAGGGGTGAGCACCGGGGAGCTGTTTTTT. It yields the protein CASSFTGVSTGELFF. The variable domain in full, with the rest retrieved from reference TRBV5-4 and TRBJ2-2, is ETGVTQSPTHLIKTRGQQVTLRCSSQSGHNTVSWYQQALGQGPQFIFQYYREEENGRGNFPPRFSGLQFPNYSSELNVNALELDDSALYLCASSFTGVSTGELFFGEGSRLTVL.

This clone was counted a few times. CDR3 in DNA: TGTGCCAGTAGTGTAGTAGGGGGGGGGAAGAATGAGCAGTTCTTC. Protein: CASSVVGGGKNEQFF. This sequence joins TRBV19 and TRBJ2-1; D might be TRBD2 (7 bases). The CDR3 has 15 amino acids. Trimming removed 5 bases at V and 7 bases at J, with 18 bases between. CDR1 is LNHDA and CDR2 is SQIVND in the germline V gene (reference sequence).

The rearrangement uses TRBV15 and TRBJ1-5, with D perhaps TRBD1 (5 bases). This CDR3 comprises 15 residues. V was pared by 0 bases and J by 4 bases, with 10 bases between. Germline V lookup: CDR1 LNHNV, CDR2 YYDKDF (reference sequence). CDR3 DNA: TGTGCCACCAGCAGAGATCCGAAGGGGAATCAGCCCCAGCATTTT. It encodes CATSRDPKGNQPQHF.

This clone has just a few counts. The chain employs TRBV6-5 and TRBJ1-2; D is uncertain. V shed 5 bases and J shed 6 bases, with 13 bases lying between them. The CDR3 contains 13 residues. In germline, CDR1 is MNHEY, CDR2 SVGAGI. CDR3: CASSEPTRNGYTF. The CDR3 DNA follows: TGTGCCAGCAGTGAACCAACGAGGAATGGCTACACCTTC.

This chain connects TRBV12-5 to TRBJ1-2, with D uncertain. V was trimmed by 6 bases and J by 8 bases, leaving 19 bases between them. Germline lookup yields CDR1 LGHNT and CDR2 FRNRAP. This CDR3 contains 14 residues. The CDR3 is CASGPKQVAQGYTF. The CDR3 DNA sequence: TGTGCTAGTGGACCTAAACAAGTTGCACAGGGCTACACCTTC.

The V and J genes are TRBV7-8 and TRBJ2-2; TRBD2 is a possible D gene (6 bases). The CDR3 has 13 residues. The V end was cut by 3 bases, the J end by 8 bases, with 10 bases between. Looked up from germline, CDR1 is SGHVS and CDR2 is FQNEAQ. CDR3 residues: CASSLLATGELFF. The CDR3 DNA is TGTGCCAGCAGCTTGCTAGCGACGGGGGAGCTGTTTTTT.

In its sample, this clone was seen a few times. V is TRBV4-1 and J is TRBJ1-1, with D tentatively TRBD1 (6 bases). Looked up from germline, CDR1 is MGHRA and CDR2 is YSYEKL. The CDR3 covers 18 residues. V lost 3 bases to trimming and J lost 1 base, with 21 bases between them. CDR3 amino acids: CASSQGYGRGDRNTEAFF. The DNA of the CDR3 is TGCGCCAGCAGCCAGGGGTATGGCAGGGGCGATAGGAACACTGAAGCTTTCTTT.

In this sample, this clone turned up a few times. V usage is TRBV18 and J usage is TRBJ2-2, with 8 positions matching TRBD1. This CDR3 contains 17 residues. Trimming cost V 3 bases and J 6 bases; bases outside gene matches: 12. Per the germline V gene, CDR1 is KGHSH and CDR2 is LQKENI. The CDR3 loop is CASSPRLTGEISGELFF. CDR3 nucleotide sequence: TGTGCCAGCTCACCCAGACTGACAGGGGAGATATCCGGGGAGCTGTTTTTT.

In DNA, the CDR3 is TGCGCCAGCAGTCCGGGGACTAGTCCCTACAATGAGCAGTTCTTC. Amino acid sequence: CASSPGTSPYNEQFF. The chain combines TRBV10-1 with TRBJ2-1, with TRBD2 matching 8 bases. J was trimmed by 2 bases and V by 5 bases; bases with no gene match: 5. The germline V gene has CDR1 WNHNN and CDR2 SYGVQD (reference sequence). The CDR3 spans 15 residues.

The rearrangement links TRBV5-5 to TRBJ1-4; D possibly corresponds to TRBD1 (5 bases). Germline CDR1 SGHKS, CDR2 YYEKEE (reference sequence). The CDR3 runs 15 residues. V lost 3 bases and J 5 bases, leaving 14 bases between the germline ends. This chain's CDR3 is CASSSTDRRNEKLFF. The CDR3 nucleotides are TGTGCCAGCAGCTCTACCGACAGAAGGAATGAAAAACTGTTTTTT.

The chain combines TRBV10-2 with TRBJ1-6, with 7 positions matching TRBD1. The germline CDR1 and CDR2 sequences are WSHSY and SAAADI. Unmatched junction bases numbered 4, after V lost 10 bases and J lost 1 base. The CDR3 length is 14 residues. In nucleotides, the CDR3 is TGCGCCACCACGGGACAGTCCTATAATTCACCCCTCCACTTT. This sequence encodes CATTGQSYNSPLHF.

The chain has TRBV6-1 and TRBJ1-1; maybe TRBD1 (6 bases). Trimming left V 7 bases short and J 1 base short, with 13 bases between. There are 14 residues in the CDR3. CDR1 is MNHNS and CDR2 is SASEGT in the germline V gene. The CDR3 loop reads CASIVTGPNTEAFF. CDR3 sequence (DNA): TGTGCCAGCATTGTGACAGGTCCGAACACTGAAGCTTTCTTT.

In this sample, this clone turned up a few times. The chain carries TRBV5-1 and TRBJ2-5; 7 positions agree with TRBD1. Germline CDR1 and CDR2: SGHRS and YFSETQ. The CDR3 loop spans 13 amino acids. V was clipped by 7 bases and J by 5 bases; unmatched bases: 8. As DNA, the CDR3 is TGCGCCAGCGGCCGACAGGGCAGGGAGACCCAGTACTTC. Its protein product is CASGRQGRETQYF.

The gene calls are TRBV18 and TRBJ1-5, with 7 bases fitting TRBD1. This CDR3 is built from 13 residues. V was clipped by 3 bases and J by 5 bases; unmatched bases: 1. Germline CDR1 reads KGHSH; CDR2 reads LQKENI. The CDR3 protein is CASSPTGYQPQHF. The CDR3 bases are TGTGCCAGCTCACCGACAGGGTATCAGCCCCAGCATTTT.

The chain joins TRBV30 to TRBJ2-7, with TRBD1 matching 8 bases. V lost 2 bases, J lost 7 bases, and 13 bases stayed unmatched. CDR3 length: 15 residues. Germline CDR1 reads GTSNPN; CDR2 reads SVGIG (reference sequence). The CDR3 sequence: CAWSTGFGRGREQYF. The CDR3 DNA follows: TGTGCCTGGAGTACCGGATTCGGCAGGGGGCGGGAGCAGTACTTC.

The rearrangement links TRBV11-2 to TRBJ2-5; D may be TRBD1 (5 bases). The ends were cut back, 3 bases at V and 5 bases at J, with 10 bases in the middle. The CDR3 is made up of 13 amino acids. Germline CDR1 is SGHAT and CDR2 is FQNNGV. CDR3 region: CASSFRVGETQYF. In DNA form, the CDR3 reads TGTGCCAGCAGCTTCAGGGTGGGGGAGACCCAGTACTTC.

This clone was recorded only once. The chain combines TRBV13 with TRBJ2-5; the match to TRBD2 covers 13 bases. Looked up from germline, CDR1 is PRHDT and CDR2 is FYEKMQ (reference sequence). The CDR3 runs 17 residues. Unmatched junction bases numbered 6, after V lost 4 bases and J lost 1 base. CDR3 amino acids: CASSSLGTSGTQETQYF. In DNA form, the CDR3 reads TGTGCCAGCAGCTCCCTTGGGACTAGCGGGACCCAAGAGACCCAGTACTTC.

The rearrangement links TRBV15 to TRBJ2-1; the D gene is possibly TRBD2 (6 bases). CDR3 length equals 14 residues. Trimming took 4 bases from V and 6 from J, leaving 13 bases between them. CDR1 and CDR2 from the germline V gene are LNHNV and YYDKDF (reference sequence). The CDR3 is CATSMRAGINEQFF. The CDR3 bases are TGTGCCACCAGCATGCGGGCGGGAATCAATGAGCAGTTCTTC.

The V call is TRBV27, the J call TRBJ2-7; D gene uncertain. With 5 bases removed from V and 3 bases from J, the gap between germline ends came to 17 bases. CDR1 and CDR2 (germline): MNHEY, SMNVEV (reference sequence). The CDR3 consists of 15 residues. CDR3 coding DNA: TGTGCCAGCAGTCTTATCGAATCACCAGGCTACGAGCAGTACTTC. Its protein is CASSLIESPGYEQYF.

This chain connects TRBV5-1 to TRBJ2-2, with D possibly matching TRBD1 (6 bases). Germline assignment: CDR1 SGHRS and CDR2 YFSETQ. This CDR3 has 15 amino acids. Trimming took 7 bases from V and 4 from J, leaving 17 bases between them. In DNA, the CDR3 is TGCGCCAGCGCTCACAGGGTCAGGGGCACCGGGGAGCTGTTTTTT. Protein: CASAHRVRGTGELFF.

V gene TRBV4-2 combines with J gene TRBJ1-1; weak D call: TRBD1 (5 bases). In germline, CDR1 is LGHNA, CDR2 YNFKEQ. Trimming left V 0 bases short and J 1 base short, with 18 bases between. The CDR3 is 18 residues long. CDR3 in amino acids: CASSQDSRVIYRNTEAFF. CDR3 coding DNA: TGTGCCAGCAGCCAAGATAGCAGGGTCATTTATCGGAACACTGAAGCTTTCTTT.

The genes are TRBV6-1 and TRBJ2-7; 9 bases are shared with TRBD2. In germline, CDR1 is MNHNS, CDR2 SASEGT. This CDR3 spans 16 amino acids. The V segment lost 3 bases and the J segment 5 bases; nucleotides outside the gene matches: 11. CDR3 in amino acids: CASSEIGSGRRHEQYF. CDR3 coding DNA: TGTGCCAGCAGTGAGATCGGTAGCGGGAGAAGGCACGAGCAGTACTTC.

The rearrangement joins TRBV5-3 to TRBJ2-7; TRBD2 aligns across 10 bases. TRBV5-3 is noted as an ORF with a role that remains uncertain. The CDR3 spans 15 residues. The junction had 5 bases not matched to a gene; V was cut back by 4 bases and J by 1 base. The CDR3 here is CARSVTSGVSYEQYF. DNA of the CDR3: TGTGCCAGAAGCGTCACTAGCGGGGTTTCCTACGAGCAGTACTTC.